This passage covers 6 T cell receptor beta chains from one sample sequenced in a study of cytomegalovirus exposure and HLA in healthy donors. The PCR ran on 60 Vbeta and 13 Jbeta primers. The method was immunoSEQ multiplex PCR; TCRdb's version includes in-frame clones alone and lacks a portion of them. The table has 130,000 to 150,000 clones, about 80% seen once. Sequenced sample: PBMCs. All receptors come from a female donor in good health and CMV-seronegative.

The chain carries TRBV15 and TRBJ1-6, with D possibly matching TRBD1 (5 bases). V lost 5 bases, J lost 13 bases, and 21 bases lay in between. The CDR3 contains 15 residues. Germline V gene sequence: CDR1 LNHNV, CDR2 YYDKDF (reference sequence). The CDR3 loop is CATSRGVSRGTPLHF. The CDR3, as DNA: TGTGCCACCAGCCGGGGGGTCTCTCGGGGTACGCCCCTCCACTTT.

The chain couples TRBV9 to TRBJ2-3, with 7 bases fitting TRBD2. Trimming took 0 bases from V and 3 from J; bases not matched to a gene: 1. CDR1 and CDR2 from the germline V gene are SGDLS and YYNGEE. The CDR3 sequence is 14 residues long. The CDR3 reads CASSVDGRTDTQYF. CDR3 bases: TGTGCCAGCAGCGTAGACGGGAGGACAGATACGCAGTATTTT.

The chain joins TRBV15 to TRBJ1-3, with no clear D. CDR3 length equals 15 residues. Looked up from germline, CDR1 is LNHNV and CDR2 is YYDKDF (reference sequence). V lost 0 bases to trimming and J lost 4 bases, with 10 bases between them. Written as DNA, the CDR3 is TGTGCCACCAGCAGAGATGGAGATCCCGGAAACACCATATATTTT. Protein sequence: CATSRDGDPGNTIYF.

The rearrangement links TRBV5-1 to TRBJ2-2, with 14 nucleotides matching TRBD2. Per germline, CDR1 SGHRS and CDR2 YFSETQ. V gave up 1 base and J gave up 5 bases; unmatched junction bases: 13. The CDR3 extends over 20 amino acids. Written as DNA, the CDR3 is TGCGCCAGCAGCTTGTACCCTCGACTAGCGGGGGGGGTTGTGACCGGGGAGCTGTTTTTT. It yields the protein CASSLYPRLAGGVVTGELFF.

This rearrangement joins TRBV7-9 to TRBJ2-1, with a tentative D call TRBD1 (5 bases). The V end was cut by 2 bases, the J end by 8 bases, with 10 bases between. Looked up from germline, CDR1 is SEHNR and CDR2 is FQNEAQ (reference sequence). This CDR3 spans 13 amino acids. In nucleotides, the CDR3 is TGTGCCAGCAGCTTACTCAGGGTCTATGAGCAGTTCTTC. This gives the protein CASSLLRVYEQFF.

This clone was detected once. The chain is built from TRBV29-1 and TRBJ2-7; 7 bases fit TRBD1. CDR1 is SQVTM and CDR2 is ANQGSEA in the germline V gene. V lost 6 bases, J lost 5 bases, and 7 bases stayed unmatched. This CDR3 is 12 amino acids long. Here the CDR3 reads CSVEYRGHEQYF. For the CDR3, the DNA is TGCAGCGTAGAATACAGGGGCCACGAGCAGTACTTC.